Each of the 22 T cell receptor beta chains below was sequenced from the same sample in a study of blood T cell repertoires in COVID-19. TCRdb keeps only in-frame clones here, not all; method: immunoSEQ multiplex PCR. Of 150,000 to 200,000 clones in the sample, 89% were seen once. Sequencing was carried out using peripheral blood. These receptors all come from a man younger than 30 who had recovered from COVID-19.

This clone came up many times. The rearrangement uses TRBV30 and TRBJ1-2; weak D call: TRBD1 (6 bases). The V end lost 4 bases, the J end lost 4 bases, and 10 bases lay between the germline ends. Germline values: CDR1 GTSNPN, CDR2 SVGIG (reference sequence). The CDR3 runs 12 residues. The CDR3 coding sequence is TGTGCCTGGAACAGGGATGCCTATGGCTACACCTTC. This sequence encodes CAWNRDAYGYTF.

The J gene is TRBJ1-1, the V gene TRBV6-5, with D possibly being TRBD1 (5 bases). Trimming pared 6 bases from V and 0 bases from J, leaving 14 bases between. The CDR3 has 15 residues. Germline CDR1 reads MNHEY; CDR2 reads SVGAGI. The CDR3 region is CASSGGRSLNTEAFF. The DNA of the CDR3 is TGTGCCAGCAGCGGGGGGAGATCCCTGAACACTGAAGCTTTCTTT.

Note on this clone: Within the sample, other DNA sequences also encode this same CDR3. The chain uses TRBV7-2 and TRBJ2-7; TRBD2 aligns across 7 bases. J lost 0 bases, V lost 4 bases, and 3 bases had no gene match. The CDR3 contains 14 residues. CDR1 and CDR2 from the germline V gene are SGHTA and FQGNSA. The chain's CDR3 is CASSSRTSSYEQYF. Here the CDR3 DNA reads TGTGCCAGCAGCTCCAGGACTAGCTCCTACGAGCAGTACTTC.

The chain uses TRBV11-2 and TRBJ1-1; D is undetermined. CDR1 SGHAT and CDR2 FQNNGV come from the germline V gene. The CDR3 totals 14 residues. V lost 4 bases, J lost 8 bases, and 17 bases lay in between. The CDR3 loop reads CASSYGPPGSEAFF. Here the CDR3 DNA reads TGTGCCAGCAGCTATGGCCCGCCTGGTAGCGAAGCTTTCTTT.

This chain uses TRBV10-1 with TRBJ2-7; 7 nucleotides line up with TRBD1. With V trimmed by 2 bases and J by 0 bases, 4 bases remained unmatched. The germline V gene has CDR1 WNHNN and CDR2 SYGVQD (reference sequence). The CDR3 covers 15 residues. The CDR3 spells CASSEDRENSYEQYF. The CDR3 nucleotides read TGCGCCAGCAGTGAGGACAGGGAAAACTCCTACGAGCAGTACTTC.

The V call is TRBV4-1, the J call TRBJ2-7; 8 nucleotides align to TRBD1. The CDR3 spans 16 residues. The J segment lost 6 bases and the V segment lost 7 bases, leaving 17 bases of the junction unmatched. Germline CDR1 MGHRA, CDR2 YSYEKL. Here the CDR3 DNA reads TGCGCCAGCACTGAGTCCCTGCAGACAGGGGCACGCGAGCAGTACTTC. As protein: CASTESLQTGAREQYF.

The rearrangement joins TRBV3-1 (or the pseudogene TRBV3-2) to TRBJ1-1; D unclear. V was trimmed by 4 bases and J by 4 bases, leaving 16 bases between them. Germline V gene data show CDR1 as LGHDT and CDR2 as YNNKEL (reference sequence). The CDR3 length is 15 residues. The CDR3 loop is CASSPTPREGTEAFF. The CDR3, as DNA: TGTGCCAGCAGCCCAACCCCTCGGGAGGGCACTGAAGCTTTCTTT.

The rearrangement links TRBV28 to TRBJ2-7; D gene ambiguous. V lost 3 bases and J lost 0, with 9 bases in between. The CDR3 is made up of 14 amino acids. CDR1 and CDR2 (germline): MDHEN, SYDVKM. The CDR3 nucleotides read TGTGCCAGCAGTTTGACAAGTTTCTCCTACGAGCAGTACTTC. This encodes CASSLTSFSYEQYF. The full variable domain, with the rest looked up from reference TRBV28 and TRBJ2-7, is DVKVTQSSRYLVKRTGEKVFLECVQDMDHENMFWYRQDPGLGLRLIYFSYDVKMKEKGDIPEGYSVSREKKERFSLILESASTNQTSMYLCASSLTSFSYEQYFGPGTRLTVT.

The CDR3 coding sequence is TGCAGCGTTGTTTGGCAGGATGGCTACAATGAGCAGTTCTTC. Its protein is CSVVWQDGYNEQFF. The rearrangement uses TRBV29-1 and TRBJ2-1; the D is unclear. From germline, CDR1 is SQVTM and CDR2 ANQGSEA. Trimming took 4 bases from V and 3 from J, leaving 13 bases between them. The CDR3 runs 14 residues.

J is TRBJ1-1 and V is TRBV2; 7 bases agree with TRBD1. From germline, CDR1 is SNHLY and CDR2 FYNNEI. V gave up 4 bases and J gave up 11 bases; unmatched junction bases: 4. CDR3 length equals 11 residues. The CDR3 DNA is TGTGCCAGCAGTGTGACAGGGTATGCTTTCTTT. Translating gives CASSVTGYAFF.

V gene TRBV5-1 combines with J gene TRBJ1-6; D remains ambiguous. CDR1 and CDR2 (germline): SGHRS, YFSETQ. The CDR3 runs to 14 residues. V lost 0 bases, J lost 5 bases, and 6 bases lay in between. CDR3 amino acids: CASSLEQHNSPLHF. DNA for the CDR3: TGCGCCAGCAGCTTGGAACAGCATAATTCACCCCTCCACTTT.

The V and J genes are TRBV10-3 and TRBJ2-7; 9 positions agree with TRBD1. CDR3 length: 15 residues. Losses at the gene ends were 4 bases for V and 5 bases for J; bases not matched to a gene: 9. Germline loops: CDR1 ENHRY, CDR2 SYGVKD. CDR3 nucleotide sequence: TGTGCCATCAGTGGGACAGGGGTTAGCTTTGACGAGCAGTACTTC. Translated: CAISGTGVSFDEQYF.

This clone was seen once. This chain uses TRBV25-1 with TRBJ1-1; possibly TRBD1 for D (6 bases). The CDR3 contains 15 residues. Trimming stripped 2 bases from V and 3 bases from J, with 13 bases between. The germline V gene encodes CDR1 MGHDK and CDR2 SYGVNS. The CDR3 sequence: CASSERGTPYTEAFF. The CDR3 nucleotides read TGTGCCAGCAGTGAACGAGGGACACCTTACACTGAAGCTTTCTTT.

V usage is TRBV5-1 and J usage is TRBJ2-2; D not resolved. The CDR3 has 16 amino acids. Germline V gene sequence: CDR1 SGHRS, CDR2 YFSETQ. V was shortened by 2 bases and J by 4 bases, with 15 bases between the two germline ends. The CDR3 region is CASSLNSQLSTGELFF. CDR3 nucleotides: TGCGCCAGCAGCTTAAACAGCCAGTTAAGCACCGGGGAGCTGTTTTTT.

The chain is built from TRBV27 and TRBJ2-7; 9 bases fit TRBD2. The CDR3 runs to 15 residues. Germline CDR1 MNHEY, CDR2 SMNVEV (reference sequence). The trim removed 6 bases at V and 2 bases at J, leaving 8 bases unmatched. The CDR3 DNA is TGTGCCAGCAGCACGTCGACTAGCGGAACCTACGAGCAGTACTTC. The encoded protein is CASSTSTSGTYEQYF.

The chain uses TRBV6-2 or TRBV6-3 and TRBJ2-6, with D tentatively TRBD1 (6 bases). Trimming removed 6 bases from V and 2 bases from J, with 11 bases in between. Germline V gene lookup returns CDR1 MNHEY and CDR2 SVGEGT. The CDR3 is 15 amino acids. CDR3 bases: TGTGCCAGCAGCCCCGACAGGACTGGGGCCAACGTCCTGACTTTC. Residues: CASSPDRTGANVLTF.

The rearrangement joins TRBV11-2 to TRBJ2-4, with 7 bases aligning to TRBD1. With 6 bases clipped from V and 7 bases from J, the junction kept 6 bases outside the gene matches. This CDR3 contains 13 residues. CDR1 is SGHAT, CDR2 FQNNGV, per germline. The CDR3 sequence: CASRSNRGNIQYF. The DNA of the CDR3 is TGTGCCAGCAGGTCAAACAGGGGTAACATTCAGTACTTC. The full variable domain, its missing parts supplied by reference TRBV11-2 and TRBJ2-4, is EAGVAQSPRYKIIEKRQSVAFWCNPISGHATLYWYQQILGQGPKLLIQFQNNGVVDDSQLPKDRFSAERLKGVDSTLKIQPAKLEDSAVYLCASRSNRGNIQYFGAGTRLSVL.

CDR3 loop: CASSSSGWSTDTQYF. The CDR3 coding sequence is TGTGCCAGCAGCTCTAGCGGATGGAGCACAGATACGCAGTATTTT. The chain links TRBV7-2 to TRBJ2-3; 7 nucleotides agree with TRBD2. Germline CDR1 reads SGHTA; CDR2 reads FQGNSA. V lost 4 bases, J lost 0 bases, and 4 bases stayed unmatched. This CDR3 has 15 amino acids. Complete variable domain (other parts from reference TRBV7-2 and TRBJ2-3): GAGVSQSPSNKVTEKGKDVELRCDPISGHTALYWYRQSLGQGLEFLIYFQGNSAPDKSGLPSDRFSAERTGGSVSTLTIQRTQQEDSAVYLCASSSSGWSTDTQYFGPGTRLTVL.

The chain joins TRBV19 to TRBJ2-7, with D unresolved. The CDR3 is 14 residues long. Germline V gene data show CDR1 as LNHDA and CDR2 as SQIVND (reference sequence). Trimming left V 3 bases short and J 2 bases short, with 11 bases between. CDR3 sequence reads: CASSISSPAYEQYF. The CDR3 DNA follows: TGTGCCAGTAGTATCTCGAGCCCCGCCTACGAGCAGTACTTC.

The chain links TRBV9 to TRBJ1-1; D remains ambiguous. In germline, CDR1 is SGDLS, CDR2 YYNGEE. CDR3 size: 15 residues. V lost 0 bases, J lost 7 bases, and 16 bases lay in between. The CDR3 spells CASSVGGGLTNEAFF. The CDR3 DNA follows: TGTGCCAGCAGCGTAGGGGGAGGGCTAACAAATGAAGCTTTCTTT.

The CDR3 nucleotides read TGTGCCAGCAGTTCGCCGGGACAGGGGACCTACGAGCAGTACTTC. Translation: CASSSPGQGTYEQYF. The genes are TRBV6-2 or TRBV6-3 and TRBJ2-7; 10 bases are a match to TRBD1. Losses at the gene ends were 4 bases for V and 2 bases for J; bases not matched to a gene: 5. This CDR3 is built from 15 residues. Per germline, CDR1 MNHEY and CDR2 SVGEGT.

The chain combines TRBV25-1 with TRBJ2-3; the match to TRBD2 covers 8 bases. Germline lookup yields CDR1 MGHDK and CDR2 SYGVNS. CDR3 length: 16 amino acids. The trim removed 6 bases at V and 4 bases at J, leaving 12 bases unmatched. The CDR3 region is CASRHNSAGVADTQYF. DNA for the CDR3: TGTGCCAGCAGACACAATTCAGCGGGAGTAGCAGATACGCAGTATTTT.